These T cell receptor beta chains were read from a single sample in a study of cytomegalovirus exposure and HLA in healthy donors. Data came from immunoSEQ multiplex PCR; TCRdb stores just in-frame clones and leaves some out. The sample contains about 170,000 clones, roughly four fifths of which appear only once. Sequencing was performed on PBMCs. These receptors were taken from a girl between 2 and 10 years old in good health and CMV-seropositive. Both conserved end residues are trimmed from each CDR3. Fields, in order: V gene, CDR3 length, CDR3 protein.

>TRBV4-1|13
ASSQRPGYTGELF
>TRBV30|11
AWKNSQGSPLH
>TRBV30|11
AWSAQGGNGYT
>TRBV30|10
AWRTVSYEQY
>TRBV13|12
ASSLARVSYEQY
>TRBV25-1|14
ASSPTGGADYNEQF
>TRBV10-3|12
AISKGQMNTEAF
>TRBV4-1|13
ASSQVGRGKYEQY
>TRBV10-1|11
ASSEGPRETQY
>TRBV5-6|15
ASSLLAGGLIRYEQY
>TRBV9|12
ASSVARAAYEQY
>TRBV5-1|11
ASTQGGNYGYT